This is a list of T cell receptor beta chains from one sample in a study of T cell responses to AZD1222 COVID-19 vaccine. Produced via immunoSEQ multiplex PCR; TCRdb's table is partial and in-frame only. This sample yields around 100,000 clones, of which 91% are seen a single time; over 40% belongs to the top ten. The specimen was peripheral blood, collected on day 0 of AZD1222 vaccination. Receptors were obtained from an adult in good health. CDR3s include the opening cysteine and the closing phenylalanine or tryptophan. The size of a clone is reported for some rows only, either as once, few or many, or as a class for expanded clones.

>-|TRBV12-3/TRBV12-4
CASSLGPQEKLFF
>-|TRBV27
CASTGPRLGYNEQFF
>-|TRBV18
CASSPLDRAGEQYF
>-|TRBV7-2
CASSLHSGFSTDTQYF
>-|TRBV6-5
CASSQIYEQYF
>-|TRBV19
CASSTGGAYEQYF
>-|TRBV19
CASSITGTGQPQHF
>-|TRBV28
CASSFAAGGPPDTQYF
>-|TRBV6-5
CASRGLDRAYGYTF
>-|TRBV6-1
CASSVSLGPGNQPQHF
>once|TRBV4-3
CASSYHPGPQYF
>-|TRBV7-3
CASSDLTGSSYNEQFF
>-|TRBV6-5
CASSAPGVGELFF
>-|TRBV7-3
CASRRLAGVGEQYF
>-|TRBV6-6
CASSPVGGTGVGETQYF
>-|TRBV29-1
CSVEVAGGLYGEQFF
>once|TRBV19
CASSIGQLTDTQYF
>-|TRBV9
CASSATVSNQPQHF
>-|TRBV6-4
CASSRTRGETQYF
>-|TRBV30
CAWTLNTGELFF
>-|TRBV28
CASSFFGTSGRGSGANVLTF
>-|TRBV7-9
CASSPTGGNEQYF
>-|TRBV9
CASSVERSTDTQYF
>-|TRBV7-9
CASSQLASYNEQFF
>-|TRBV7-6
CASSSSGIGEPKNIQYF
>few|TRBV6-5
CASSYSGGHTEAFF